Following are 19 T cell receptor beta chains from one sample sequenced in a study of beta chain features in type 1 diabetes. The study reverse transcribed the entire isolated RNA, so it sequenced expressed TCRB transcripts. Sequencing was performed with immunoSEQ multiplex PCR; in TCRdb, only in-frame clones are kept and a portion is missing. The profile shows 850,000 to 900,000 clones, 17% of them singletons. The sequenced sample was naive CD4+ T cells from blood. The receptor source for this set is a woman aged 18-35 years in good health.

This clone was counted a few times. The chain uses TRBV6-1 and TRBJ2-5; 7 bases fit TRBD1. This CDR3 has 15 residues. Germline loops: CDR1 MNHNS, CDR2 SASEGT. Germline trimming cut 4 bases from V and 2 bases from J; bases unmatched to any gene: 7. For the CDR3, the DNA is TGTGCCAGCAGTGGTCGGGACAGTATACAAGAGACCCAGTACTTC. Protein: CASSGRDSIQETQYF.

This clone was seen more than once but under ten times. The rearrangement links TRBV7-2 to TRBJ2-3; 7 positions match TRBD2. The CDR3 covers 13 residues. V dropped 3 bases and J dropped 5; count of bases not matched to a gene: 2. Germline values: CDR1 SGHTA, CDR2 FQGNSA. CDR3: CASSLSGEDTQYF. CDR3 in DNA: TGTGCCAGCAGCTTGAGCGGGGAAGATACGCAGTATTTT.

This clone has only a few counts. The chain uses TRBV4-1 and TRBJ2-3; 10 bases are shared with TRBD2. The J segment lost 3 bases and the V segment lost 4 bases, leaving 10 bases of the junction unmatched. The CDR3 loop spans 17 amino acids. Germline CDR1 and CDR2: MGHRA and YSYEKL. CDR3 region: CASSRNLAGDKTDTQYF. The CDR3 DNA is TGCGCCAGCAGCCGGAACCTAGCGGGGGATAAGACAGATACGCAGTATTTT.

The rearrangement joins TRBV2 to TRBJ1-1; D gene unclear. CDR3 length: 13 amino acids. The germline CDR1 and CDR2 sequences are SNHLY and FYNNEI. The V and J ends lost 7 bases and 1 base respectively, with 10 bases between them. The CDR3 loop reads CASTNGRNTEAFF. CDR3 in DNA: TGTGCCAGCACCAACGGGAGGAACACTGAAGCTTTCTTT. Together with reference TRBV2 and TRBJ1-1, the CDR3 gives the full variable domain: EPEVTQTPSHQVTQMGQEVILRCVPISNHLYFYWYRQILGQKVEFLVSFYNNEISEKSEIFDDQFSVERPDGSNFTLKIRSTKLEDSAMYFCASTNGRNTEAFFGQGTRLTVV.

The CDR3, as DNA: TGTGCCAGTAGTCCACTAACAGGGAGGATCACAGATACGCAGTATTTT. As protein: CASSPLTGRITDTQYF. V is TRBV19 and J is TRBJ2-3, with D perhaps assigned TRBD1 or TRBD2 (6 bases each). The CDR3 runs 16 residues. V was pared by 5 bases and J by 2 bases, with 17 bases between. Germline values: CDR1 LNHDA, CDR2 SQIVND (reference sequence).

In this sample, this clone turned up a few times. CDR3 DNA: TGTGCCAGCAGCCCGCGACAGGGCGGACATCAGCCCCAGCATTTT. Its translation: CASSPRQGGHQPQHF. The chain employs TRBV5-6 and TRBJ1-5; 7 bases map to TRBD1. The CDR3 sequence is 15 residues long. CDR1 SGHDT and CDR2 YYEEEE come from the germline V gene. Trimming took 4 bases from V and 5 from J; bases not matched to a gene: 9.

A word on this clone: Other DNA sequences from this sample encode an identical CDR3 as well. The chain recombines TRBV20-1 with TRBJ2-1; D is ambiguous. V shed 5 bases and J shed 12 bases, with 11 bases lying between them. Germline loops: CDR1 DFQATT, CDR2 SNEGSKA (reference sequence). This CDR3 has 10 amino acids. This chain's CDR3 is CSASGPRQFF. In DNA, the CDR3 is TGCAGTGCTTCAGGACCTCGGCAGTTCTTC.

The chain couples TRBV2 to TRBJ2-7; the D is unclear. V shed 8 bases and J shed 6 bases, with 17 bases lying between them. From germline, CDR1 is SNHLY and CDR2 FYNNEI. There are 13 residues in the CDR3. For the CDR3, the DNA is TGTGCCAGCTCCCCCGAGAGGCTCATCGAGCAGTACTTC. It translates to CASSPERLIEQYF.

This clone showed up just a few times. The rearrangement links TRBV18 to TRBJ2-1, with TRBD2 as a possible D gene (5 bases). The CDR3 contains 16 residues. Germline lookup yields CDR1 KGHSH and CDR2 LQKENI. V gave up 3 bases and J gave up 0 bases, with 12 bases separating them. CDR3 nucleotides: TGTGCCAGCTCACCGGTCGCGGGCCGCTCCTACAATGAGCAGTTCTTC. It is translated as CASSPVAGRSYNEQFF.

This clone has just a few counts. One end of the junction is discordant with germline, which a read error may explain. In DNA form, the CDR3 reads TGTGCTAGCAGCTCGCCAGATACGCAGTATTTT. Translation: CASSSPDTQYF. The V gene is TRBV7-7, the J gene TRBJ2-3; D is unresolved. Germline CDR1 SSHAT, CDR2 FNYEAQ (reference sequence). The CDR3 extends over 11 amino acids.

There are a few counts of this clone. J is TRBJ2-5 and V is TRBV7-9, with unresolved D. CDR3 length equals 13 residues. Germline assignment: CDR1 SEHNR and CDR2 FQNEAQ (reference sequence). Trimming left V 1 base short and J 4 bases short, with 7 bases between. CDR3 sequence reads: CASSLGNVETQYF. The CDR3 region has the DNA TGTGCCAGCAGCTTAGGGAATGTAGAGACCCAGTACTTC.

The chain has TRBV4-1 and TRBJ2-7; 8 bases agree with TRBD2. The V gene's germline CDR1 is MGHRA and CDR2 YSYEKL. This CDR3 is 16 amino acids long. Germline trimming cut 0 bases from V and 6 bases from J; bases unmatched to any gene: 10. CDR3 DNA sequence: TGCGCCAGCAGCCAAGACGGAGGCGGGGGGATCTCCGAGCAGTACTTC. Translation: CASSQDGGGGISEQYF.

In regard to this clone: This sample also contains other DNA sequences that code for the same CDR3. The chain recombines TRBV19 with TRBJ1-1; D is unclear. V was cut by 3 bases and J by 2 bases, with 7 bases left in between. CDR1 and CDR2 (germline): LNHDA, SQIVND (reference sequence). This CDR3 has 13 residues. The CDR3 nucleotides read TGTGCCAGTAGTATTAGAGGAAACACTGAAGCTTTCTTT. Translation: CASSIRGNTEAFF.

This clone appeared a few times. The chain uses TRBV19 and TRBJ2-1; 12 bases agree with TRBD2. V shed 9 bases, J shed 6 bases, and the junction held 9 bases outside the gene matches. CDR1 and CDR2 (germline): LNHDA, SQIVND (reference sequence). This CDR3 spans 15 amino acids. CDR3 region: CASEARLAGANEQFF. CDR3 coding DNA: TGTGCCAGCGAAGCCAGACTAGCGGGAGCCAATGAGCAGTTCTTC.

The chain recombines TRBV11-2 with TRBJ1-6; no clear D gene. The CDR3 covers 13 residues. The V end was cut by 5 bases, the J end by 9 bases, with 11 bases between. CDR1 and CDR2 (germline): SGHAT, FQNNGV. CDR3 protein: CASSPLRSSPLHF. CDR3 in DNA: TGTGCCAGCAGCCCACTACGGAGTTCACCCCTCCACTTT. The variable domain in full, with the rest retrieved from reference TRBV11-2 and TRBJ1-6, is EAGVAQSPRYKIIEKRQSVAFWCNPISGHATLYWYQQILGQGPKLLIQFQNNGVVDDSQLPKDRFSAERLKGVDSTLKIQPAKLEDSAVYLCASSPLRSSPLHFGNGTRLTVT.

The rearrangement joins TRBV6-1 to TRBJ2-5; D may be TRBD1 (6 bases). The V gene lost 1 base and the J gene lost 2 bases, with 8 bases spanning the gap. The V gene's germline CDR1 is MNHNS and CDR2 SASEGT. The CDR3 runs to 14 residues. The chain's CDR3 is CASSEGGQQETQYF. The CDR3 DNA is TGTGCCAGCAGTGAAGGGGGACAACAAGAGACCCAGTACTTC.

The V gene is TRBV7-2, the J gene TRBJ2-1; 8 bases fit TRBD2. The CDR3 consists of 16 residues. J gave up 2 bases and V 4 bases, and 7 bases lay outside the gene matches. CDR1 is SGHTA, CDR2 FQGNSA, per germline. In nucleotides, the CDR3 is TGTGCCAGCAGCTCGGCGACTAGCGACGCCTACAATGAGCAGTTCTTC. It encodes CASSSATSDAYNEQFF.

The CDR3 reads CATSRAMLALGETQYF. The CDR3 DNA reads TGTGCCACCAGCAGAGCTATGCTAGCACTAGGAGAGACCCAGTACTTC. The rearrangement uses TRBV15 and TRBJ2-5; a weak D match, TRBD2 (5 bases). CDR1 is LNHNV, CDR2 YYDKDF, per germline (reference sequence). Deletions cut 1 base from V and 4 bases from J, with 16 bases between. The CDR3 covers 16 residues.

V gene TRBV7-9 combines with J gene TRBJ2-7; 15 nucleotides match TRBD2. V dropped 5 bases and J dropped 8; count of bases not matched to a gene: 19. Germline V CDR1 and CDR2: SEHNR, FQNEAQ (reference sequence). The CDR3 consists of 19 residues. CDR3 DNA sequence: TGTGCCAGCAGCATAGGGACTAGCGGGAGGACGGCCCTTGGGTTGAAGCAGTACTTC. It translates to CASSIGTSGRTALGLKQYF.